The next 10 T cell receptor beta chains were all read from a single sample in a study of molecular identifiers for immune sequencing clone quantification. TCRdb redid the calling of the PCR reads with MiXCR, one entry per CDR3 protein. The sample lists hundreds of thousands of distinct CDR3 sequences; around 25% were seen once. The sequenced sample consisted of naive CD8+ T cells from blood, with Jurkat cell RNA spiked in. As to subset: FACS-sorted CD8+CD4-CCR7+CD45RA+ naive T cells. The origin of the receptors is a human donor in good health. Some libraries in this study had Jurkat cell RNA spiked in.

The chain links TRBV3-1 to TRBJ2-3, with D possibly being TRBD2 (6 bases). Germline CDR1 and CDR2: LGHDT and YNNKEL (reference sequence). The CDR3 consists of 17 residues. Trimming took off 4 bases at V and 1 base at J, with 18 bases between the two ends. CDR3 sequence: CASSPRGAGWGTDTQYF. Here the CDR3 DNA reads TGTGCCAGCAGCCCCCGGGGAGCGGGCTGGGGCACAGATACGCAGTATTTT.

This chain connects TRBV12-5 to TRBJ1-4; perhaps TRBD1 as D (6 bases). Germline CDR1 LGHNT, CDR2 FRNRAP. V gave up 7 bases and J gave up 2 bases, with 17 bases separating them. The CDR3 spans 16 residues. The CDR3 DNA is TGTGCTAGTGCCCCCAGGGGCACCTACACTAATGAAAAACTGTTTTTT. This codes for CASAPRGTYTNEKLFF.

The V gene is TRBV4-1, the J gene TRBJ2-1, with 7 bases aligning to TRBD2. Germline assignment: CDR1 MGHRA and CDR2 YSYEKL. The CDR3 runs 15 residues. Unmatched junction bases numbered 7, after V lost 5 bases and J lost 3 bases. CDR3 in amino acids: CASSVREASYNEQFF. The CDR3 DNA reads TGCGCCAGCAGCGTTCGGGAGGCGAGCTACAATGAGCAGTTCTTC.

The V and J genes are TRBV5-1 and TRBJ2-7, with TRBD1 identical over 9 bases. V gave up 6 bases and J gave up 3 bases; unmatched junction bases: 10. Germline V gives CDR1 SGHRS, CDR2 YFSETQ. The CDR3 consists of 15 residues. CDR3: CASNFPGQGVYEQYF. As DNA, the CDR3 is TGCGCCAGCAACTTCCCGGGACAGGGAGTCTACGAGCAGTACTTC. The full variable domain, its missing parts supplied by reference TRBV5-1 and TRBJ2-7, is KAGVTQTPRYLIKTRGQQVTLSCSPISGHRSVSWYQQTPGQGLQFLFEYFSETQRNKGNFPGRFSGRQFSNSRSEMNVSTLELGDSALYLCASNFPGQGVYEQYFGPGTRLTVT.

This clonotype was observed many times. This chain links TRBV6-1 with TRBJ2-7, with 8 bases matching TRBD1. The CDR3 is made up of 14 amino acids. Germline lookup yields CDR1 MNHNS and CDR2 SASEGT. Trimming at V came to 4 bases and at J to 1 base, leaving 3 bases not matched to a gene. CDR3 DNA sequence: TGTGCCAGCAGTGCCCGGGACAGGTCCTACGAGCAGTACTTC. Protein sequence: CASSARDRSYEQYF.

In DNA, the CDR3 is TGTGCCAGTAGTATAGATCTGAGATCTGGGATAGCTAACTATGGCTACACCTTC. Translation gives CASSIDLRSGIANYGYTF. The chain employs TRBV19 and TRBJ1-2; unclear D gene. The CDR3 extends over 18 amino acids. CDR1 and CDR2 (germline): LNHDA, SQIVND (reference sequence). Trimming took 0 bases from V and 0 from J, leaving 17 bases between them. The variable domain in full, completed from reference TRBV19 and TRBJ1-2, reads DGGITQSPKYLFRKEGQNVTLSCEQNLNHDAMYWYRQDPGQGLRLIYYSQIVNDFQKGDIAEGYSVSREKKESFPLTVTSAQKNPTAFYLCASSIDLRSGIANYGYTFGSGTRLTVV.

The chain links TRBV7-2 to TRBJ1-1, with D hard to call. V lost 5 bases, J lost 3 bases, and 13 bases lay in between. Germline CDR1 SGHTA, CDR2 FQGNSA. The CDR3 has 14 amino acids. The CDR3, as DNA: TGTGCCAGCAGCGGCGGGCAGGCCCACACTGAAGCTTTCTTT. Encoded protein: CASSGGQAHTEAFF.

V usage is TRBV12-3 or TRBV12-4 and J usage is TRBJ2-6; TRBD2 matches 9 bases. The CDR3 covers 17 residues. V was pared by 5 bases and J by 6 bases, with 11 bases of the junction left unmatched. The CDR3 loop is CASSPGLASGVANVLTF. For the CDR3, the DNA is TGTGCCAGCAGTCCGGGACTAGCTAGTGGCGTGGCCAACGTCCTGACTTTC.

The genes are TRBV4-3 and TRBJ2-3; TRBD2 might be the D (6 bases). Per the germline V gene, CDR1 is LGHNA and CDR2 is YSLEER. This CDR3 spans 14 amino acids. V was clipped by 1 base and J by 5 bases, with 10 bases between them. CDR3 sequence reads: CASSQGRGLDTQYF. Written as DNA, the CDR3 is TGCGCCAGCAGCCAAGGTCGGGGGTTAGATACGCAGTATTTT.

Of note for this clonotype: This CDR3 fails to terminate in the conserved phenylalanine or tryptophan, so it likely reflects a read error. V usage is TRBV29-1 and J usage is TRBJ2-1; 11 bases agree with TRBD1. Germline CDR1 SQVTM, CDR2 ANQGSEA. CDR3 length: 16 amino acids. The V segment lost 4 bases and the J segment 8 bases; nucleotides outside the gene matches: 13. The DNA of the CDR3 is TGCAGCGTTGGTCTAACCCCGGACAGGGGGCTCGATGAGCAGTTCCTC. It encodes CSVGLTPDRGLDEQFL.